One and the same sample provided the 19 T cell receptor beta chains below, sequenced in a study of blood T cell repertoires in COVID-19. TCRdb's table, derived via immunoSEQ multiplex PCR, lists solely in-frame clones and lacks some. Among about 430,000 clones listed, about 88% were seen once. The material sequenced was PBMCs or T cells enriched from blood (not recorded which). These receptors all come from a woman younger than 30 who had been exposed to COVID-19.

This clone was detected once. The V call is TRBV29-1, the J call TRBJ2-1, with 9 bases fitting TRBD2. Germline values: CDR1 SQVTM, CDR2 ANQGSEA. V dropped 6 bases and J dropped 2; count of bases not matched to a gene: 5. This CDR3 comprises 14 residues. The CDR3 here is CSVKTSGAYNEQFF. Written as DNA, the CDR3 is TGCAGCGTAAAGACTAGCGGTGCCTACAATGAGCAGTTCTTC.

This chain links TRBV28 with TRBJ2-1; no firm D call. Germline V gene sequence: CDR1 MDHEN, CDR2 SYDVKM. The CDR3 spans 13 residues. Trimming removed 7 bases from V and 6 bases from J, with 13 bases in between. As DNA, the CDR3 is TGTGCCAGCAAAAATCCTATAGCCAATGAGCAGTTCTTC. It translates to CASKNPIANEQFF.

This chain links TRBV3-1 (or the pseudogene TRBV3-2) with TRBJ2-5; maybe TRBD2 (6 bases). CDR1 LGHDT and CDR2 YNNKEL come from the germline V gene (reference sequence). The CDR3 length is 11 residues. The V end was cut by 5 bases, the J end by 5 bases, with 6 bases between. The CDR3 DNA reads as TGTGCCAGCAGCGCGGGGGAGACCCAGTACTTC. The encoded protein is CASSAGETQYF.

CDR3 nucleotides: TGTGCCAGCACCAGTCCCCTGGGGGGTGGGACTGAAGCTTTCTTT. This sequence encodes CASTSPLGGGTEAFF. The chain carries TRBV28 and TRBJ1-1; TRBD1 is a possible D gene (5 bases). This CDR3 spans 15 amino acids. Germline assignment: CDR1 MDHEN and CDR2 SYDVKM. Trimming cost V 7 bases and J 5 bases, with 20 bases left between them.

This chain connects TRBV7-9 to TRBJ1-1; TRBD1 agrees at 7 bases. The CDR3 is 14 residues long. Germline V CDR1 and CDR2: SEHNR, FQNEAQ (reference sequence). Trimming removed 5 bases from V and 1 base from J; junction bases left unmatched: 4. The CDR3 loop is CASSAGQPNTEAFF. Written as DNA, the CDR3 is TGTGCCAGCAGCGCGGGACAGCCGAACACTGAAGCTTTCTTT.

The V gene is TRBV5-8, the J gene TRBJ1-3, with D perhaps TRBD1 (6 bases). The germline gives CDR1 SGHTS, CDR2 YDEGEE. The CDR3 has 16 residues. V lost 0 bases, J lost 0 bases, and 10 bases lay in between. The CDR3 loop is CASSLARTDSGNTIYF. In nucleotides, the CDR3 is TGTGCCAGCAGCTTGGCAAGGACAGACTCTGGAAACACCATATATTTT.

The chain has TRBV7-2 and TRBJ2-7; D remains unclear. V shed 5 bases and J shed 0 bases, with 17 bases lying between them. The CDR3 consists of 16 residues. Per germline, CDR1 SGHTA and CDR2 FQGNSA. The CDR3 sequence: CASSVSQVSSSYEQYF. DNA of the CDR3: TGTGCCAGCAGCGTATCCCAGGTCTCCAGCTCCTACGAGCAGTACTTC.

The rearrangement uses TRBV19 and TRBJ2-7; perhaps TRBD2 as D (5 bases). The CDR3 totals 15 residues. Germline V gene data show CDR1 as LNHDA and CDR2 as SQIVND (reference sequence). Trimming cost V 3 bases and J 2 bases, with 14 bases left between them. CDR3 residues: CASSIGPEGAYEQYF. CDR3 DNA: TGTGCCAGTAGTATTGGGCCAGAGGGAGCCTACGAGCAGTACTTC. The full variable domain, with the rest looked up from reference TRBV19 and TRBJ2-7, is DGGITQSPKYLFRKEGQNVTLSCEQNLNHDAMYWYRQDPGQGLRLIYYSQIVNDFQKGDIAEGYSVSREKKESFPLTVTSAQKNPTAFYLCASSIGPEGAYEQYFGPGTRLTVT.

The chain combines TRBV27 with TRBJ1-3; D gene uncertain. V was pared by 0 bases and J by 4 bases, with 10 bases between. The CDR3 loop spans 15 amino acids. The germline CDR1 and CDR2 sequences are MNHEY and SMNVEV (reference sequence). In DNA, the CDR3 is TGTGCCAGCAGTTTATCGGCCGGGAGGGGAAACACCATATATTTT. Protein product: CASSLSAGRGNTIYF.

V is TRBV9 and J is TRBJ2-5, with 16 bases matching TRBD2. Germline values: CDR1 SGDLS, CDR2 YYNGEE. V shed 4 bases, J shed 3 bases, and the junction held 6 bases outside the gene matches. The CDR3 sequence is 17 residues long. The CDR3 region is CASSIPGLAGGKETQYF. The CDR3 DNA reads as TGTGCCAGCAGCATCCCGGGACTAGCGGGAGGGAAAGAGACCCAGTACTTC.

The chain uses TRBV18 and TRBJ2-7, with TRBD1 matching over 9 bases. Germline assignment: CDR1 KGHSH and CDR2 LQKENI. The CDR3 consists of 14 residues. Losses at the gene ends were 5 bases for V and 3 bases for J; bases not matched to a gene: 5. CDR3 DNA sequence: TGTGCCAGCTCATCGGGACAGGGACGCTACGAGCAGTACTTC. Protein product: CASSSGQGRYEQYF.

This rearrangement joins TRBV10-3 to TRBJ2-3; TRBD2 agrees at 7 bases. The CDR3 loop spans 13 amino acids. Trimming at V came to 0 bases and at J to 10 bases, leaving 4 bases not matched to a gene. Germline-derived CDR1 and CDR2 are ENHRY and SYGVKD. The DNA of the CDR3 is TGTGCCATCAGTGAGTCGGGGACTACCCCGCAGTATTTT. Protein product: CAISESGTTPQYF.

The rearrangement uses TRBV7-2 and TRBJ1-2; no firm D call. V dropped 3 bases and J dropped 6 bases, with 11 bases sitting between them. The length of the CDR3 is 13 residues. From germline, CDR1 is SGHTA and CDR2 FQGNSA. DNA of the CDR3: TGTGCCAGCAGCTTGGCAGGCCCTAATGGCTACACCTTC. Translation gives CASSLAGPNGYTF.

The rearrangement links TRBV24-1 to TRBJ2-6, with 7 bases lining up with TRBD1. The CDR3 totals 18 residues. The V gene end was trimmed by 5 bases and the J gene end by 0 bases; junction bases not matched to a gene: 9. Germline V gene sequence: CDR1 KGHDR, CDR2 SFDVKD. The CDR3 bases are TGTGCCACCAGTGGATCGGGACAGCATAGCTCTGGGGCCAACGTCCTGACTTTC. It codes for CATSGSGQHSSGANVLTF.

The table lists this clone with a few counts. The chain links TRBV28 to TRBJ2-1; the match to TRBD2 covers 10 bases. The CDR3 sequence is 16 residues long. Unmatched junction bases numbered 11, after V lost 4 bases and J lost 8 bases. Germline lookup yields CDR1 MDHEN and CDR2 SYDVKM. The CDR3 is CASSSPASGRRHEQFF. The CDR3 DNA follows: TGTGCCAGCAGTTCCCCCGCTAGCGGGAGACGGCATGAGCAGTTCTTC.

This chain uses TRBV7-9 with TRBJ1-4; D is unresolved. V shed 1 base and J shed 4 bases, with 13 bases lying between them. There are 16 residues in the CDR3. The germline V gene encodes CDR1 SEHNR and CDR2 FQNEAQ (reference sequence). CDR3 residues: CASSLVQWASNEKLFF. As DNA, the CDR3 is TGTGCCAGCAGCTTAGTTCAGTGGGCGAGTAATGAAAAACTGTTTTTT.

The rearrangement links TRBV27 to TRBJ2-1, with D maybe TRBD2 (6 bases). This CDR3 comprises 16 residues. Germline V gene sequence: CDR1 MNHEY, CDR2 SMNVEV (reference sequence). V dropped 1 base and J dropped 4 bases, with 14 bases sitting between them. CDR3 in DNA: TGTGCCAGCAGTTTATACGGGACTTCCACGTACAATGAGCAGTTCTTC. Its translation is CASSLYGTSTYNEQFF.

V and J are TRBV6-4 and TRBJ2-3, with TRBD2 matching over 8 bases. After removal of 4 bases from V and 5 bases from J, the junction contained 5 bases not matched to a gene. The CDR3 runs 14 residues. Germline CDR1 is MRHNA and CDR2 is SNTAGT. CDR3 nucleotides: TGTGCCAGCAGTGCTCAGCGGGGGATAGATACGCAGTATTTT. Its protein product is CASSAQRGIDTQYF.

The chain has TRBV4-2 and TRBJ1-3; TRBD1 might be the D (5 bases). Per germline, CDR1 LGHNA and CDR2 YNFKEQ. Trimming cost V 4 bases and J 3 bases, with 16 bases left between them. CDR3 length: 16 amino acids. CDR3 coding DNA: TGTGCCAGCAGCCCAGAAGACAGTTTCGTTGGAAACACCATATATTTT. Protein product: CASSPEDSFVGNTIYF.